Detailed here is one TCR beta chain. The germline V gene has CDR1 MDHEN and CDR2 SYDVKM. This CDR3 region has 14 residues. The data stem from a study of monozygotic twins with inflammatory bowel disease. TCRdb reanalyzed the 5' RACE reads and collapses them to one entry per CDR3 protein, without DNA. The sample features roughly 150,000 distinct CDR3 sequences, with 2.5% to 3% in its top ten. The chain recombines TRBV28 with TRBJ2-7; TCRdb names TRBD1, which stays unverified in the absence of DNA. The specimen was blood. The source of this sequence is a human donor with ulcerative colitis or Crohn's disease, or a healthy co-twin of an affected twin (not recorded which). CDR3 amino acids: CATLSFSDSYEQYF.